A single count supports the clone carrying this T cell receptor beta chain. V was shortened by 3 bases and J by 0 bases, with 18 bases between the two germline ends. Germline V gene lookup returns CDR1 SGHTS and CDR2 YDEGEE. This CDR3 spans 17 amino acids. The source of the sample is a study of OX40 agonist ivuxolimab in advanced cancers. Study at large: The patients' treatment was ivuxolimab, an agonistic anti-OX40 (CD134) antibody. Of the patients, three showed partial responses, one with hepatocellular carcinoma and two with cutaneous melanoma. Patients got intravenous ivuxolimab at 0.01 to 10 mg/kg every 2 weeks. Prior anti-PD-1, anti-PD-L1 or anti-CTLA-4 therapy did not bar entry, and approximately 40% had some.

TCRdb's table, derived via immunoSEQ multiplex PCR, lists solely in-frame clones and lacks some. This table has over 30,000 clones, 82% appearing once. This chain connects TRBV5-8 to TRBJ1-2; perhaps TRBD1 as D (5 bases). This sequence was found in an adult with an advanced solid tumor such as melanoma, head and neck, liver or kidney cancer. This specimen was CD4+ or CD8+ T cells sorted from blood, taken in a trial of the OX40 agonist ivuxolimab. The CDR3 DNA is TGTGCCAGCAGCTCAAACAATCGGGACGTCACTAACTATGGCTACACCTTC. This codes for CASSSNNRDVTNYGYTF.